The clone carrying this T cell receptor (beta chain) was found once. Antigen: not known. Germline CDR1 reads SQVTM; CDR2 reads ANQGSEA. This CDR3 has 15 amino acids. V lost 1 base and J 2 bases, leaving 14 bases between the germline ends. The deep-level immunoSEQ assay was used. Clones were sequenced by immunoSEQ multiplex PCR, and TCRdb holds only the in-frame ones, with some missing. The repertoire holds 2 million to 3 million clones, with 93% as singletons. These data come from a study of shared clonotypes between healthy human individuals. Findings and limits, study-wide: The study found roughly 5% of naive CD4 clonotypes shared across a few donors. The study's rarefaction showed incomplete sorted-subset sequencing despite large depth. Relative to memory subsets, naive subsets generally showed larger estimated richness.

The source is a man between 18 and 29 years old in good health. Some clones in this sample may be carry-over from other donors' samples. The chain joins TRBV29-1 to TRBJ1-1; D is undetermined. Sequenced sample: naive CD4+ T cells from PBMCs. The subset here: CD45RA+ positively selected. CDR3 in amino acids: CSVEARRVENTEAFF. CDR3 DNA: TGCAGCGTTGAAGCCAGGCGGGTCGAAAACACTGAAGCTTTCTTT.